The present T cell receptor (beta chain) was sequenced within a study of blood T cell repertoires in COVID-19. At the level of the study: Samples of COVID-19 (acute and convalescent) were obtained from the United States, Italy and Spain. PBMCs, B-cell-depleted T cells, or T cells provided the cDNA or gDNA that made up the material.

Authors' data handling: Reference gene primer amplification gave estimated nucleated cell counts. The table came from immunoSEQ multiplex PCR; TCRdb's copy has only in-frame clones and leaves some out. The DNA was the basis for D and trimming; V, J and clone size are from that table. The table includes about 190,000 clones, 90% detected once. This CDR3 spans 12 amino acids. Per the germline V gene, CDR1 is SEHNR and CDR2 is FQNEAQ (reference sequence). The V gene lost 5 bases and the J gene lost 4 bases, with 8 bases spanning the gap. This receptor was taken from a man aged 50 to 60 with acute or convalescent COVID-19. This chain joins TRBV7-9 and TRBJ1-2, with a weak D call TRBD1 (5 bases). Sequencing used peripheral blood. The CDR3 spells CASSTDSYGYTF. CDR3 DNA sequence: TGTGCCAGCAGCACCGACAGCTATGGCTACACCTTC.